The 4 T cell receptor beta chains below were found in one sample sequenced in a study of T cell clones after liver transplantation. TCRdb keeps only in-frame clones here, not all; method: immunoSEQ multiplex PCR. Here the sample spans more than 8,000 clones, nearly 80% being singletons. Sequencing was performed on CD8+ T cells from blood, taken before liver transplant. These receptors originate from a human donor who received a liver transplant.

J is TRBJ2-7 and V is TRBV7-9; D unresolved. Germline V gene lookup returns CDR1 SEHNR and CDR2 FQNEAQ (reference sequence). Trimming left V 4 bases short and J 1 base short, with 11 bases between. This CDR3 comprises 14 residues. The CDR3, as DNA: TGTGCCAGCAGCTCCCAGACGAGATCCTACGAGCAGTACTTC. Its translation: CASSSQTRSYEQYF.

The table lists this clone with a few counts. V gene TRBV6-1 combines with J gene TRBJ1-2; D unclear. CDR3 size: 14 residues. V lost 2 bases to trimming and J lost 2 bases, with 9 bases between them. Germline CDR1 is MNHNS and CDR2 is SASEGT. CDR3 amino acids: CASSERVRNYGYTF. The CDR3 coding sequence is TGTGCCAGCAGTGAACGGGTGAGGAACTATGGCTACACCTTC.

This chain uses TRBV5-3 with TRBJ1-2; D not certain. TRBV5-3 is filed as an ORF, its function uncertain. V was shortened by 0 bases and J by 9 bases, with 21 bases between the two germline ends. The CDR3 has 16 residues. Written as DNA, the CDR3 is TGTGCCAGAAGCTTGGCCGGTGGCCGGACCACCTGGAGCTACACCTTC. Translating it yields CARSLAGGRTTWSYTF.

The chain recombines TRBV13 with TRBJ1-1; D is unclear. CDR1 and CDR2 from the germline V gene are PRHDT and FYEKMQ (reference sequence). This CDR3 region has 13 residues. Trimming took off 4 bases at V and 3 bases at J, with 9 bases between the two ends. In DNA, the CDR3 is TGTGCCAGCAGCTCGGCTCAGGACACTGAAGCTTTCTTT. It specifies CASSSAQDTEAFF.